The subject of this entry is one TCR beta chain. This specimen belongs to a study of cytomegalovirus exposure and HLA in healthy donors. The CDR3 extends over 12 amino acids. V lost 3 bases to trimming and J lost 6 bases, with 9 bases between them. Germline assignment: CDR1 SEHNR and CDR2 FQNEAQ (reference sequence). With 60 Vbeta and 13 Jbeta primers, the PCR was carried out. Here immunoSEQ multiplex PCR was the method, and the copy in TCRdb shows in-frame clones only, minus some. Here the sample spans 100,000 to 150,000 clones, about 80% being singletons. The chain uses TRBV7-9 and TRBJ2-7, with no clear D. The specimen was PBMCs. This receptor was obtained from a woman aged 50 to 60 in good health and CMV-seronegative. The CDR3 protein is CASSFAVSEQYF. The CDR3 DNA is TGTGCCAGCAGCTTTGCGGTATCCGAGCAGTACTTC.